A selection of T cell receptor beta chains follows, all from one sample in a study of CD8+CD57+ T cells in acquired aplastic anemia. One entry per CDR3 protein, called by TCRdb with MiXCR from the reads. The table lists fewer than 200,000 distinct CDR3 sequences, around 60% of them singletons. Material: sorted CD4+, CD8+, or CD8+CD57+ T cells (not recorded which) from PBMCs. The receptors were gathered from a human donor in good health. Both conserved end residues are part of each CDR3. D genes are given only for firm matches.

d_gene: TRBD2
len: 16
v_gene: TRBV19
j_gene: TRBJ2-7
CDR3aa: CATRPGLAGQTHEQYF

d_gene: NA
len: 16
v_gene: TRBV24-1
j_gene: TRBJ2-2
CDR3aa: CATSDLGAGLTGELFF

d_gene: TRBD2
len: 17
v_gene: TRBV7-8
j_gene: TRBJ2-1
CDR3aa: CASSFHGLAGGQHEQFF

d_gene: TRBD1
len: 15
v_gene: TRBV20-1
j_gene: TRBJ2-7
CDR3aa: CSAEGGQGNRYEQYF

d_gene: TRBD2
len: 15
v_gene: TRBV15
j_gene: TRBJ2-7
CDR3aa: CATSSRTSGSPEQYF

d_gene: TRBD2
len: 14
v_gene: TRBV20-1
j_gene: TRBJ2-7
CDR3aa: CSATTGTSGYEQYF

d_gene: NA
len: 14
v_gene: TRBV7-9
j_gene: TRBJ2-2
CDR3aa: CASSFASNTGELFF

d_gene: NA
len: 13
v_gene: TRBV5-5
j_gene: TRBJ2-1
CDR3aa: CASSWGAGNEQFF

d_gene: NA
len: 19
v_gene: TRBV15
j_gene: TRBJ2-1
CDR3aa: CATSRDGDLAGPPYNEQFF

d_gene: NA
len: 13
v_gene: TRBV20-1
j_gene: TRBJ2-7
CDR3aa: CSGIWEGSYEQYF

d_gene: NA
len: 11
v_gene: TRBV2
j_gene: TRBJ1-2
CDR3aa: CASNGGYGHTF

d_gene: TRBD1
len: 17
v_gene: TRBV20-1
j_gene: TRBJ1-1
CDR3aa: CSARVRDRGLSDTEAFF

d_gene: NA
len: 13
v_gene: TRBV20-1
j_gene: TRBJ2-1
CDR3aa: CSAMGGTFHEQFF

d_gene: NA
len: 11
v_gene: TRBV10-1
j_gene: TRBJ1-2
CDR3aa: CASSDNYGYTF

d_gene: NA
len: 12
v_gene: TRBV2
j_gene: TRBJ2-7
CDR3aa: CASSPSFYEQYF